The 8 T cell receptor beta chains presented below share a single source sample, sequenced in a study of blood T cell repertoires in COVID-19. Here immunoSEQ multiplex PCR was the method, and the copy in TCRdb shows in-frame clones only, minus some. The sample has about 380,000 clones, around 90% seen once. Sequencing was done on a sample of PBMCs or T cells enriched from blood (not recorded which). These receptors originate from a woman between 18 and 29 years old who had recovered from COVID-19.

The rearrangement uses TRBV14 and TRBJ2-2; 8 bases fit TRBD1. There are 18 residues in the CDR3. The V gene's germline CDR1 is SGHDN and CDR2 FVKESK. With 4 bases clipped from V and 5 bases from J, the junction kept 15 bases outside the gene matches. CDR3 nucleotides: TGTGCCAGCAGCCCATTCTACGGACAGGGTCTGTATACCGGGGAGCTGTTTTTT. This codes for CASSPFYGQGLYTGELFF.

The chain is built from TRBV6-5 and TRBJ1-1; TRBD1 matches at 9 bases. CDR1 is MNHEY, CDR2 SVGAGI, per germline. There are 15 residues in the CDR3. J gave up 1 base and V 6 bases, and 6 bases lay outside the gene matches. CDR3 sequence reads: CASSSLDRGNTEAFF. The CDR3 bases are TGTGCCAGCAGCTCCCTGGACAGGGGGAACACTGAAGCTTTCTTT.

This chain links TRBV27 with TRBJ1-5; D ambiguous. This CDR3 spans 17 amino acids. From germline, CDR1 is MNHEY and CDR2 SMNVEV (reference sequence). Trimming took 2 bases from V and 2 from J, leaving 16 bases between them. The chain's CDR3 is CASSLNGGPYGNQPQHF. Written as DNA, the CDR3 is TGTGCCAGCAGTTTAAATGGAGGGCCCTATGGCAATCAGCCCCAGCATTTT.

The chain has TRBV30 and TRBJ2-1; 7 nucleotides line up with TRBD2. This CDR3 spans 14 amino acids. Germline CDR1 GTSNPN, CDR2 SVGIG (reference sequence). The junction had 5 bases not matched to a gene; V was cut back by 4 bases and J by 2 bases. This CDR3 reads CAWIRDYTYNEQFF. The DNA of the CDR3 is TGTGCCTGGATCCGGGACTACACCTACAATGAGCAGTTCTTC.

CDR3 protein: CASSTRVSTEAFF. In nucleotides, the CDR3 is TGTGCCAGCAGCACCAGGGTGAGCACTGAAGCTTTCTTT. The chain combines TRBV12-3 or TRBV12-4 with TRBJ1-1; possible D gene TRBD1, 5 bases. The V gene lost 6 bases and the J gene lost 4 bases, with 12 bases spanning the gap. The CDR3 is 13 amino acids.

The genes are TRBV7-9 and TRBJ1-4, with 7 bases aligning to TRBD1. The CDR3 totals 15 residues. The germline CDR1 and CDR2 sequences are SEHNR and FQNEAQ (reference sequence). Losses at the gene ends were 1 base for V and 7 bases for J; bases not matched to a gene: 6. This chain's CDR3 is CASSLGTGHSEKLFF. CDR3 DNA: TGTGCCAGCAGCTTAGGGACAGGCCATAGTGAAAAACTGTTTTTT.

This chain connects TRBV7-2 to TRBJ2-5, with 8 bases aligning to TRBD2. The germline gives CDR1 SGHTA, CDR2 FQGNSA. The CDR3 is 14 residues long. Losses at the gene ends were 3 bases for V and 5 bases for J; bases not matched to a gene: 5. This chain's CDR3 is CASSFSGGSETQYF. The CDR3, as DNA: TGTGCCAGCAGCTTCAGCGGGGGATCGGAGACCCAGTACTTC. Complete variable domain (other parts from reference TRBV7-2 and TRBJ2-5): GAGVSQSPSNKVTEKGKDVELRCDPISGHTALYWYRQSLGQGLEFLIYFQGNSAPDKSGLPSDRFSAERTGGSVSTLTIQRTQQEDSAVYLCASSFSGGSETQYFGPGTRLLVL.

The V and J genes are TRBV4-2 and TRBJ2-5, with 7 nucleotides matching TRBD1. This CDR3 comprises 15 residues. Germline V gives CDR1 LGHNA, CDR2 YNFKEQ. With 2 bases clipped from V and 4 bases from J, the junction kept 7 bases outside the gene matches. This CDR3 is CASSQQTGSAETQYF. Written as DNA, the CDR3 is TGTGCCAGCAGCCAACAGACAGGGTCGGCAGAGACCCAGTACTTC.